Below, 20 T cell receptor beta chains from the same sample are listed, as sequenced in a study of T cell responses to AZD1222 COVID-19 vaccine. The repertoire was sequenced with immunoSEQ multiplex PCR; TCRdb's copy has only in-frame clones and lacks some. This sample has tens of thousands of clones, with around 81% found just once. Sequences were derived from peripheral blood, sampled 28 days after the second AZD1222 dose. The receptors originated from an adult who received the AZD1222 COVID-19 vaccine.

The CDR3 sequence: CASSLALAGVRSDTQYF. As DNA, the CDR3 is TGCGCCAGCAGCTTGGCTCTAGCGGGAGTCAGGTCGGATACGCAGTATTTT. This chain joins TRBV5-1 and TRBJ2-3; the match to TRBD2 covers 10 bases. CDR3 size: 17 residues. V shed 0 bases and J 6 bases; nucleotides not matched to a gene: 10. Germline CDR1 is SGHRS and CDR2 is YFSETQ. Based on the CDR3 plus reference TRBV5-1 and TRBJ2-3, the full variable domain is KAGVTQTPRYLIKTRGQQVTLSCSPISGHRSVSWYQQTPGQGLQFLFEYFSETQRNKGNFPGRFSGRQFSNSRSEMNVSTLELGDSALYLCASSLALAGVRSDTQYFGPGTRLTVL.

This chain links TRBV30 with TRBJ1-2; D remains ambiguous. The CDR3 runs to 16 residues. CDR1 is GTSNPN and CDR2 is SVGIG in the germline V gene (reference sequence). V was clipped by 0 bases and J by 4 bases, with 18 bases between them. CDR3 amino acids: CAWSVGGRIGIYGYTF. Here the CDR3 DNA reads TGTGCCTGGAGTGTAGGCGGGAGGATTGGGATCTATGGCTACACCTTC. The whole variable domain, remainder taken from reference TRBV30 and TRBJ1-2, is SQTIHQWPATLVQPVGSPLSLECTVEGTSNPNLYWYRQAAGRGLQLLFYSVGIGQISSEVPQNLSASRPQDRQFILSSKKLLLSDSGFYLCAWSVGGRIGIYGYTFGSGTRLTVV.

This clone is judged medium-sized. DNA of the CDR3: TGTGCCAGCAGTGCCGCTAGCGGGAGATACGAGCAGTACTTC. Residues: CASSAASGRYEQYF. The chain links TRBV2 to TRBJ2-7; 10 nucleotides agree with TRBD2. The ends lost 4 bases at V and 4 bases at J; junction bases unmatched: 4. Germline V gene lookup returns CDR1 SNHLY and CDR2 FYNNEI. There are 14 residues in the CDR3.

The rearrangement links TRBV7-9 to TRBJ1-1; D is uncertain. V lost 5 bases to trimming and J lost 5 bases, with 9 bases between them. The CDR3 is made up of 12 amino acids. The germline V gene encodes CDR1 SEHNR and CDR2 FQNEAQ (reference sequence). The CDR3 DNA reads as TGTGCCAGCAGCCTATCTGGGACTGAAGCTTTCTTT. The encoded protein is CASSLSGTEAFF.

V is TRBV4-1 and J is TRBJ2-7, with 9 bases aligning to TRBD1. The CDR3 is made up of 17 amino acids. Trimming took 1 base from V and 3 from J; bases not matched to a gene: 10. Germline CDR1 is MGHRA and CDR2 is YSYEKL. The CDR3, as DNA: TGCGCCAGCAGCCAAGGAGGTGGCGGGGACAGGGTCTACGAGCAGTACTTC. It is translated as CASSQGGGGDRVYEQYF.

The chain combines TRBV27 with TRBJ2-5; tentatively, D is TRBD2 (6 bases). V dropped 4 bases and J dropped 5 bases, with 14 bases sitting between them. The CDR3 spans 14 residues. Germline V lookup: CDR1 MNHEY, CDR2 SMNVEV (reference sequence). The CDR3 region has the DNA TGTGCCAGCAGTTCCCGCGGTAGCGGTGAGACCCAGTACTTC. Translating it yields CASSSRGSGETQYF.

This sequence joins TRBV3-1 (or the pseudogene TRBV3-2) and TRBJ2-7; a possible D gene is TRBD1 (5 bases). Germline V gene lookup returns CDR1 LGHDT and CDR2 YNNKEL (reference sequence). The CDR3 covers 15 residues. V was trimmed by 0 bases and J by 0 bases, leaving 9 bases between them. CDR3 loop: CASSQDKGISYEQYF. Written as DNA, the CDR3 is TGTGCCAGCAGCCAAGATAAGGGGATCTCCTACGAGCAGTACTTC.

The chain joins TRBV6-5 to TRBJ2-2, with TRBD2 as a possible D gene (5 bases). Germline V CDR1 and CDR2: MNHEY, SVGAGI. The CDR3 extends over 15 amino acids. V was trimmed by 6 bases and J by 2 bases, leaving 13 bases between them. The CDR3 sequence: CASRTDSDNTGELFF. The CDR3 DNA reads TGTGCCAGCAGAACGGACTCCGATAACACCGGGGAGCTGTTTTTT.

This chain joins TRBV30 and TRBJ2-1; D may be TRBD1 (6 bases). Germline V gives CDR1 GTSNPN, CDR2 SVGIG (reference sequence). V was cut by 1 base and J by 10 bases, with 11 bases left in between. The CDR3 extends over 12 amino acids. CDR3 coding DNA: TGTGCCTGGAGTGGACAGGTCCCAGAGCAGTTCTTC. Encoded protein: CAWSGQVPEQFF.

This clone appeared once. This rearrangement joins TRBV9 to TRBJ2-5; D possibly corresponds to TRBD1 (5 bases). The V gene's germline CDR1 is SGDLS and CDR2 YYNGEE. CDR3 length: 13 amino acids. Trimming shortened V by 3 bases and J by 1 base, and 7 bases separated the two germline ends. CDR3 loop: CASSADIQETQYF. For the CDR3, the DNA is TGTGCCAGCAGCGCGGACATCCAAGAGACCCAGTACTTC.

This clone was seen a few times. The gene calls are TRBV5-1 and TRBJ1-6; TRBD1 matches at 11 bases. Germline values: CDR1 SGHRS, CDR2 YFSETQ. This CDR3 has 16 residues. V gave up 0 bases and J gave up 6 bases; unmatched junction bases: 2. CDR3 sequence reads: CASSLGTGGSNSPLHF. CDR3 in DNA: TGCGCCAGCAGCTTGGGGACAGGGGGCTCTAATTCACCCCTCCACTTT. Full variable domain (missing parts from reference TRBV5-1 and TRBJ1-6): KAGVTQTPRYLIKTRGQQVTLSCSPISGHRSVSWYQQTPGQGLQFLFEYFSETQRNKGNFPGRFSGRQFSNSRSEMNVSTLELGDSALYLCASSLGTGGSNSPLHFGNGTRLTVT.

Only a few counts were recorded for this clone. The genes are TRBV29-1 and TRBJ1-5, with 8 bases identical to TRBD1. The V gene end was trimmed by 4 bases and the J gene end by 2 bases; junction bases not matched to a gene: 1. CDR1 and CDR2 from the germline V gene are SQVTM and ANQGSEA. CDR3 length: 13 residues. The CDR3 nucleotides are TGCAGCGTTGTGACAGGGGGCAATCAGCCCCAGCATTTT. Its translation is CSVVTGGNQPQHF.

The chain employs TRBV5-1 and TRBJ1-2, with 11 bases aligning to TRBD1. The CDR3 length is 14 residues. Per the germline V gene, CDR1 is SGHRS and CDR2 is YFSETQ. Germline trimming cut 4 bases from V and 4 bases from J; bases unmatched to any gene: 3. In DNA, the CDR3 is TGCGCCAGCAGCATCGGACAGGGGGCCTATGGCTACACCTTC. It is translated as CASSIGQGAYGYTF.

This sequence joins TRBV9 and TRBJ2-7, with D maybe TRBD2 (6 bases). The CDR3 contains 13 residues. CDR1 SGDLS and CDR2 YYNGEE come from the germline V gene. With 4 bases removed from V and 4 bases from J, the gap between germline ends came to 12 bases. CDR3 coding DNA: TGTGCCAGCAGCCCCTCGGGGGTGTACGAGCAGTACTTC. Its protein is CASSPSGVYEQYF.

J is TRBJ2-7 and V is TRBV30; a possible D gene is TRBD1 (5 bases). The length of the CDR3 is 12 residues. Germline V gene sequence: CDR1 GTSNPN, CDR2 SVGIG (reference sequence). The V end was cut by 4 bases, the J end by 6 bases, with 13 bases between. CDR3 bases: TGTGCCTGGAACCCAGGGCCCGGCGAGCAGTACTTC. Translation: CAWNPGPGEQYF.

DNA for the CDR3: TGCAGCGTCTCACCCCCCGGACGCCTCTCCTACGAGCAGTACTTC. It specifies CSVSPPGRLSYEQYF. The rearrangement uses TRBV29-1 and TRBJ2-7, with D uncertain. Germline CDR1 is SQVTM and CDR2 is ANQGSEA. There are 15 residues in the CDR3. Trimming removed 6 bases at V and 0 bases at J, with 18 bases between.

V is TRBV9 and J is TRBJ2-7; maybe TRBD2 (6 bases). The germline gives CDR1 SGDLS, CDR2 YYNGEE. The CDR3 runs to 15 residues. V lost 2 bases, J lost 3 bases, and 15 bases lay in between. CDR3 DNA: TGTGCCAGCAGCGTCGGACCGGGACTCAACTACGAGCAGTACTTC. It specifies CASSVGPGLNYEQYF.

CDR3 sequence: CASSLAGQGVDTQYF. CDR3 DNA sequence: TGTGCCAGCAGTTTAGCGGGACAGGGGGTAGATACGCAGTATTTT. The chain joins TRBV28 to TRBJ2-3; TRBD1 matches at 11 bases. From germline, CDR1 is MDHEN and CDR2 SYDVKM. This CDR3 has 15 residues. V shed 2 bases and J 5 bases; nucleotides not matched to a gene: 3.

CDR3 sequence (DNA): TGTGCCAGCAGCCGGGGAACCGGCGGTCAGCCCCAGCATTTT. It translates to CASSRGTGGQPQHF. The V call is TRBV28, the J call TRBJ1-5; no firm D call. Germline loops: CDR1 MDHEN, CDR2 SYDVKM. Trimming shortened V by 6 bases and J by 6 bases, and 15 bases separated the two germline ends. The CDR3 has 14 residues.

The chain has TRBV30 and TRBJ1-2; 7 positions match TRBD1. The CDR3 has 14 amino acids. Germline V gene sequence: CDR1 GTSNPN, CDR2 SVGIG (reference sequence). Trimming at V came to 7 bases and at J to 4 bases, leaving 12 bases not matched to a gene. CDR3 nucleotide sequence: TGTGCCTACCAACAGGGGCCCTTCTTCTATGGCTACACCTTC. Its translation: CAYQQGPFFYGYTF.